The 16 T cell receptor beta chains below come from one sample, sequenced in a study of radiation and T cells in renal cell carcinoma (dated by TCRdb to the early 2020s). Libraries were built with the immunoSEQ multiplex PCR assay. This immuneACCESS table, as held by TCRdb, lists in-frame sequences with V and J called but not all clones. Of the missing ones, under half trace to an unresolved V gene in checked studies; the others have no known cause. The sample table records about 49,000 clones; 83% of these occur just once. The top ten clonotypes cover 31% of the sample. The time point label for this specimen denotes: baseline pretreatment blood. The sample's treatment or condition, from its label and the paper: 15 Gy SBRT to primary tumor, nephrectomy 4 weeks later. Sequenced material: blood, taken from a patient whose treatment included radiotherapy and nephrectomy. The receptors stem from a woman in her seventies with renal cell carcinoma.

The chain carries TRBV5-1 and TRBJ1-6; maybe TRBD1 (6 bases). V dropped 7 bases and J dropped 6 bases, with 11 bases sitting between them. There are 13 residues in the CDR3. In germline, CDR1 is SGHRS, CDR2 YFSETQ. The chain's CDR3 is CASQEGGNSPLHF. CDR3 sequence (DNA): TGCGCCAGCCAGGAGGGGGGTAATTCACCCCTCCACTTT.

This clone was recorded only once. The V and J genes are TRBV7-9 and TRBJ1-2; maybe TRBD1 (5 bases). CDR3 length: 13 amino acids. V lost 2 bases to trimming and J lost 4 bases, with 8 bases between them. Germline V gives CDR1 SEHNR, CDR2 FQNEAQ (reference sequence). The CDR3 loop is CASSLQGAYGYTF. In DNA form, the CDR3 reads TGTGCCAGCAGCTTACAAGGGGCCTATGGCTACACCTTC.

This chain uses TRBV18 with TRBJ2-7; 7 bases match TRBD1. The CDR3 is made up of 14 amino acids. V trimming: 8 bases; J trimming: 2 bases; junction bases outside the gene matches: 9. Looked up from germline, CDR1 is KGHSH and CDR2 is LQKENI. CDR3 amino acids: CASATGTETYEQYF. In DNA, the CDR3 is TGTGCCAGCGCAACCGGGACAGAGACCTACGAGCAGTACTTC.

The chain links TRBV5-1 to TRBJ1-5; TRBD1 might be the D (5 bases). V lost 0 bases and J 3 bases, leaving 10 bases between the germline ends. This CDR3 contains 15 residues. CDR1 SGHRS and CDR2 YFSETQ come from the germline V gene. The CDR3 DNA follows: TGCGCCAGCAGCTTGGGACAGCCAGACAATCAGCCCCAGCATTTT. This translates into CASSLGQPDNQPQHF.

The genes are TRBV18 and TRBJ2-3; 13 positions agree with TRBD2. The CDR3 sequence is 16 residues long. Per germline, CDR1 KGHSH and CDR2 LQKENI. Trimming removed 3 bases from V and 6 bases from J; junction bases left unmatched: 6. DNA of the CDR3: TGTGCCAGCTCACCCGGACTAGCGGGAGATGCGGATACGCAGTATTTT. It is translated as CASSPGLAGDADTQYF.

The table lists this clone with a few counts. The rearrangement links TRBV4-3 to TRBJ2-3; 8 bases map to TRBD2. The germline V gene has CDR1 LGHNA and CDR2 YSLEER. CDR3 size: 15 residues. V was pared by 3 bases and J by 2 bases, with 4 bases of the junction left unmatched. The CDR3, as DNA: TGCGCCAGCAGCCATGGTAGCGGGGCCACAGATACGCAGTATTTT. Its translation: CASSHGSGATDTQYF.

V usage is TRBV23-1 and J usage is TRBJ1-2; D perhaps matches TRBD1 (6 bases). TRBV23-1 is given ORF status, its function remaining uncertain. Trimming pared 2 bases from V and 0 bases from J, leaving 13 bases between. The CDR3 has 16 residues. CDR3 bases: TGCGCCAGCAGTCAAAAGCGGGACACCCCTAACTATGGCTACACCTTC. It yields the protein CASSQKRDTPNYGYTF.

The rearrangement links TRBV7-2 to TRBJ2-2; D might be TRBD2 (6 bases). This CDR3 has 18 amino acids. Germline-derived CDR1 and CDR2 are SGHTA and FQGNSA. Trimming cost V 0 bases and J 3 bases, with 17 bases left between them. Here the CDR3 DNA reads TGTGCCAGCAGCTTAGCTAGCGGCCCAAACCCGGACACCGGGGAGCTGTTTTTT. Its protein product is CASSLASGPNPDTGELFF.

The chain couples TRBV10-3 to TRBJ1-3; TRBD1 agrees at 10 bases. The V gene end was trimmed by 6 bases and the J gene end by 4 bases; junction bases not matched to a gene: 9. CDR1 and CDR2 from the germline V gene are ENHRY and SYGVKD. CDR3 length: 16 amino acids. The CDR3 region has the DNA TGTGCCATCAGCCTGGGACAGGGGATTGGGGGAAACACCATATATTTT. Translating gives CAISLGQGIGGNTIYF.

The V call is TRBV6-1, the J call TRBJ1-3; D is ambiguous. Trimming left V 1 base short and J 4 bases short, with 5 bases between. CDR1 MNHNS and CDR2 SASEGT come from the germline V gene. This CDR3 is built from 13 residues. The CDR3: CASSEDPGNTIYF. As DNA, the CDR3 is TGTGCCAGCAGTGAAGACCCGGGAAACACCATATATTTT.

The CDR3 nucleotides are TGTGCCAGTAGTATAGTGGCAGGGGATGTGGAGACCCAGTACTTC. It yields the protein CASSIVAGDVETQYF. V and J are TRBV19 and TRBJ2-5; D perhaps matches TRBD1 (6 bases). Germline CDR1 LNHDA, CDR2 SQIVND (reference sequence). Trimming left V 1 base short and J 5 bases short, with 14 bases between. The CDR3 is made up of 15 amino acids. Supplemented by reference TRBV19 and TRBJ2-5, the full variable domain reads DGGITQSPKYLFRKEGQNVTLSCEQNLNHDAMYWYRQDPGQGLRLIYYSQIVNDFQKGDIAEGYSVSREKKESFPLTVTSAQKNPTAFYLCASSIVAGDVETQYFGPGTRLLVL.

The chain combines TRBV2 with TRBJ2-2; 15 bases match TRBD2. The V segment lost 4 bases and the J segment 4 bases; nucleotides outside the gene matches: 1. The CDR3 runs to 16 residues. Germline V CDR1 and CDR2: SNHLY, FYNNEI. The CDR3 region is CASSVGLAGGTGELFF. As DNA, the CDR3 is TGTGCCAGCAGTGTGGGACTAGCGGGAGGCACCGGGGAGCTGTTTTTT.

The chain carries TRBV11-2 and TRBJ2-5; tentative D call: TRBD2 (6 bases). Germline V gene sequence: CDR1 SGHAT, CDR2 FQNNGV. The CDR3 totals 16 residues. V lost 5 bases, J lost 5 bases, and 21 bases lay in between. In DNA form, the CDR3 reads TGTGCCAGCAGCCCGCCCGGGACTTCTTCTCGGGAGACCCAGTACTTC. It codes for CASSPPGTSSRETQYF.

The count of this clone is one. The V call is TRBV30, the J call TRBJ2-2; tentative D call: TRBD2 (7 bases). The germline CDR1 and CDR2 sequences are GTSNPN and SVGIG (reference sequence). The CDR3 is made up of 14 amino acids. CDR3 protein: CAKGGTTNTGELFF. The CDR3 nucleotides are TGTGCAAAGGGGGGGACTACCAACACCGGGGAGCTGTTTTTT. Variable domain in full (rest from reference TRBV30 and TRBJ2-2): SQTIHQWPATLVQPVGSPLSLECTVEGTSNPNLYWYRQAAGRGLQLLFYSVGIGQISSEVPQNLSASRPQDRQFILSSKKLLLSDSGFYLCAKGGTTNTGELFFGEGSRLTVL.

The rearrangement uses TRBV4-3 and TRBJ2-7; D possibly corresponds to TRBD1 (5 bases). The CDR3 has 16 residues. Trimming left V 0 bases short and J 7 bases short, with 19 bases between. CDR1 is LGHNA, CDR2 YSLEER, per germline. CDR3 coding DNA: TGCGCCAGCAGCCAAGATTGGGGCGGCCATTTGGGAGAGCAGTACTTC. Translation gives CASSQDWGGHLGEQYF.

In the case of this clone: Other DNA sequences in the same sample also yield this CDR3. The chain recombines TRBV30 with TRBJ2-1; either TRBD1 or TRBD2 may fit D (6 bases each). V dropped 0 bases and J dropped 6 bases, with 9 bases sitting between them. The germline CDR1 and CDR2 sequences are GTSNPN and SVGIG (reference sequence). The length of the CDR3 is 13 residues. The CDR3 reads CAWSVGGGNEQFF. The CDR3 region has the DNA TGTGCCTGGAGTGTCGGAGGGGGCAATGAGCAGTTCTTC.